Sequencing of this T cell receptor (beta chain) was carried out in a study of OX40 agonist ivuxolimab in advanced cancers. Study as a whole: Among those enrolled, mean age was about 63 years (range 23 to 79) and 82.7% were male. Study conclusions and caveats: More expanded clones were seen, on average, in CD8+ T cells than in CD4+. Patients who responded partially at 0.1-3.0 mg/kg showed clonal expansion ranking among the lowest.

In the case of this clone: Its antigen is still unknown.

Excluded were patients having autoimmune disease history or systemic immunosuppression. The repertoire was sequenced with immunoSEQ multiplex PCR; TCRdb's copy has only in-frame clones and lacks some. Of about 76,000 clones listed, 84% were seen once; the top ten hold 5.5% to 7.5%. CDR1 and CDR2 from the germline V gene are KGHSH and LQKENI. Trimming cost V 3 bases and J 0 bases; bases outside gene matches: 11. This CDR3 has 18 amino acids. The TCR comes from an adult with an advanced solid tumor such as melanoma, head and neck, liver or kidney cancer. The sequences come from CD4+ or CD8+ T cells sorted from blood, collected in a trial of the OX40 agonist ivuxolimab. This chain joins TRBV18 and TRBJ1-3; 7 bases line up with TRBD1. The chain's CDR3 is CASSPILRQGGSGNTIYF. CDR3 nucleotide sequence: TGTGCCAGCTCACCCATCCTGAGACAGGGTGGCTCTGGAAACACCATATATTTT.